Listed here are 10 T cell receptor beta chains from one sample, sequenced in a study of T-cell memory formation after mild COVID-19. A single record per CDR3 protein comes from TCRdb applying MiXCR to the 5' RACE reads. In the table there are approximately 450,000 distinct CDR3 sequences, approximately 18% of which are singletons. Input material: PBMCs or a T cell subset sorted from them (not recorded which). The receptors here all came from an adult woman who had mild COVID-19 (a few samples of this study predate the infection). Cell type and time point are not known.

The genes are TRBV29-1 and TRBJ2-1; D is undetermined. Trimming removed 6 bases at V and 10 bases at J, with 10 bases between. This CDR3 is 10 amino acids long. Looked up from germline, CDR1 is SQVTM and CDR2 is ANQGSEA. The CDR3: CSVANEEQFF. The CDR3 bases are TGCAGCGTCGCAAATGAAGAGCAGTTCTTC.

This chain connects TRBV12-3 or TRBV12-4 to TRBJ1-5; D gene unclear. This CDR3 is 15 amino acids long. Trimming cost V 4 bases and J 2 bases, with 12 bases left between them. The CDR3 DNA is TGTGCCAGCAGTTCACCCGCCCGGGGCAATCAGCCCCAGCATTTT. Translating it yields CASSSPARGNQPQHF.

This clonotype was recorded at least ten times. The CDR3 loop reads CASSHRDGSNSPLHF. The CDR3 DNA reads TGTGCCAGCAGCCACCGGGACGGCTCTAATTCACCCCTCCACTTT. V and J are TRBV7-9 and TRBJ1-6, with D perhaps TRBD1 (5 bases). Trimming pared 5 bases from V and 6 bases from J, leaving 14 bases between. There are 15 residues in the CDR3. In germline, CDR1 is SEHNR, CDR2 FQNEAQ (reference sequence).

This chain joins TRBV5-1 and TRBJ2-2, with D perhaps being TRBD1 or TRBD2 (6 bases each). CDR3 length equals 15 residues. The germline gives CDR1 SGHRS, CDR2 YFSETQ. Trimming stripped 5 bases from V and 1 base from J, with 12 bases between. CDR3 protein: CASSSGALNTGELFF. CDR3 DNA: TGCGCCAGCAGTTCGGGGGCGCTGAACACCGGGGAGCTGTTTTTT.

This clonotype was observed a handful of times. The chain combines TRBV3-1 with TRBJ1-2, with D uncertain. This CDR3 has 13 amino acids. Trimming took 1 base from V and 2 from J, leaving 5 bases between them. The germline gives CDR1 LGHDT, CDR2 YNNKEL (reference sequence). In DNA, the CDR3 is TGTGCCAGCAGCCAAGCCTCGAACTATGGCTACACCTTC. Its translation is CASSQASNYGYTF.

The chain employs TRBV29-1 and TRBJ2-3, with D hard to call. In germline, CDR1 is SQVTM, CDR2 ANQGSEA. With 0 bases removed from V and 2 bases from J, the gap between germline ends came to 12 bases. The CDR3 totals 15 residues. This CDR3 reads CSVEDRVVNTDTQYF. CDR3 sequence (DNA): TGCAGCGTTGAAGATAGGGTGGTGAACACAGATACGCAGTATTTT.

This clonotype was picked up a small number of times. J is TRBJ1-6 and V is TRBV7-8; weak D call: TRBD1 (6 bases). The CDR3 is 14 residues long. Trimming took 4 bases from V and 7 from J, leaving 11 bases between them. CDR1 is SGHVS and CDR2 is FQNEAQ in the germline V gene. Written as DNA, the CDR3 is TGTGCCAGCAGCTCGGTAGGGGGGAATTCACCCCTCCACTTT. This encodes CASSSVGGNSPLHF.

This clonotype was counted a few times. An end of the junction does not agree with germline; a read error may underlie this. The chain is built from TRBV29-1 and TRBJ1-2; 8 bases are a match to TRBD1. This CDR3 contains 13 residues. From germline, CDR1 is SQVTM and CDR2 ANQGSEA. The CDR3 protein is CSVDTGTGYDYTF. The CDR3 DNA reads TGCAGCGTTGATACAGGGACAGGCTATGACTACACCTTC.

This chain connects TRBV5-4 to TRBJ2-3; D unclear. The germline CDR1 and CDR2 sequences are SGHNT and YYREEE (reference sequence). The CDR3 loop spans 14 amino acids. V shed 2 bases and J shed 4 bases, with 11 bases lying between them. The CDR3 loop is CASSLLVRADTQYF. In DNA form, the CDR3 reads TGTGCCAGCAGCTTATTGGTCCGTGCAGATACGCAGTATTTT. Filled out from reference TRBV5-4 and TRBJ2-3, the complete variable domain reads ETGVTQSPTHLIKTRGQQVTLRCSSQSGHNTVSWYQQALGQGPQFIFQYYREEENGRGNFPPRFSGLQFPNYSSELNVNALELDDSALYLCASSLLVRADTQYFGPGTRLTVL.

The table lists this clonotype with a few counts. The genes are TRBV20-1 and TRBJ2-1, with no clear D. V was trimmed by 0 bases and J by 2 bases, leaving 5 bases between them. The CDR3 covers 13 residues. Looked up from germline, CDR1 is DFQATT and CDR2 is SNEGSKA (reference sequence). CDR3 loop: CSARDGTYNEQFF. The DNA of the CDR3 is TGCAGTGCTAGAGATGGGACCTACAATGAGCAGTTCTTC.